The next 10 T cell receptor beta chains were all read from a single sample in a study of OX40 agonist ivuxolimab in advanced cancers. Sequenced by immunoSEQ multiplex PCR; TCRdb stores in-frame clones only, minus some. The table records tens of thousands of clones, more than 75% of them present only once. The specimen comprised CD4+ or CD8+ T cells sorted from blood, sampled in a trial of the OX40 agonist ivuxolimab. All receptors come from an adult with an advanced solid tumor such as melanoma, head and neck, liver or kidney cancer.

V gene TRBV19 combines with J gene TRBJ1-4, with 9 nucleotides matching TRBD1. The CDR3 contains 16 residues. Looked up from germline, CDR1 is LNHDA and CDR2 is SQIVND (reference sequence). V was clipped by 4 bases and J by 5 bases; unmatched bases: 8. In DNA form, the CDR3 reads TGTGCCAGTAGTAACACCCCGACAGGGGGGAATGAAAAACTGTTTTTT. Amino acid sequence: CASSNTPTGGNEKLFF.

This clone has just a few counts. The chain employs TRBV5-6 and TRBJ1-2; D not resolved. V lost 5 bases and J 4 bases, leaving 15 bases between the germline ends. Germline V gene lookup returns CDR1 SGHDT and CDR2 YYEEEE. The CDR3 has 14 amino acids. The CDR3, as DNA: TGTGCCAGCAGAGTCTTAATGTCAGGCTATGGCTACACCTTC. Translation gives CASRVLMSGYGYTF.

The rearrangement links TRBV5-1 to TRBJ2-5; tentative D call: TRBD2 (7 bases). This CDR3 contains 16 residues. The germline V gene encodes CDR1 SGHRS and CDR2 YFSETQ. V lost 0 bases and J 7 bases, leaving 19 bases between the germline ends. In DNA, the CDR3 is TGCGCCAGCAGCTTGGCGCTGCGGGGGCCGGAGGTGACCCAGTACTTC. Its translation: CASSLALRGPEVTQYF.

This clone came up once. The CDR3 DNA sequence: TGTGCCAGCAGCCACACCCTGGGCGACACTGAAGCTTTCTTT. Its translation: CASSHTLGDTEAFF. The J gene is TRBJ1-1, the V gene TRBV6-5; D gene unclear. The CDR3 is made up of 14 amino acids. CDR1 MNHEY and CDR2 SVGAGI come from the germline V gene. Trimming left V 6 bases short and J 3 bases short, with 14 bases between.

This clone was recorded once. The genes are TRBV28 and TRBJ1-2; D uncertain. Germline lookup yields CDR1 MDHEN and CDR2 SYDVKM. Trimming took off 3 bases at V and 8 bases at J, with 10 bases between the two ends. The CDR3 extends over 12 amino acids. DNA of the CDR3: TGTGCCAGCAGTTTGGAAGGGCTCGGCTACACCTTC. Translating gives CASSLEGLGYTF.

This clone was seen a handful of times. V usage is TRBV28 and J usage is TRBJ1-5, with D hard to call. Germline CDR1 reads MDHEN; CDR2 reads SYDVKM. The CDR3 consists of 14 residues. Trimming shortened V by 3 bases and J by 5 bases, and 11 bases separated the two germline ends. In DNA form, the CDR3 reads TGTGCCAGCAGTTTGGCCAGCCCCCATCAGCCCCAGCATTTT. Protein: CASSLASPHQPQHF.

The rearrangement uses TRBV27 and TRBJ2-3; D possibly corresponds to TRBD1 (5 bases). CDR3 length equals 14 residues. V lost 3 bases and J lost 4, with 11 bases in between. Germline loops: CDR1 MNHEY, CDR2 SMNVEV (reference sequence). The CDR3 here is CASSFWGRADTQYF. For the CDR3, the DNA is TGTGCCAGCAGTTTTTGGGGCAGGGCAGATACGCAGTATTTT.

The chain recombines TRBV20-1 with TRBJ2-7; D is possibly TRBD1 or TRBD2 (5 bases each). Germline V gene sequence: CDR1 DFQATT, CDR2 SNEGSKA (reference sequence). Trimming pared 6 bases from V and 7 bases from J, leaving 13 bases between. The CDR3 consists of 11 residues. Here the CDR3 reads CSAPLGVEQYF. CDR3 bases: TGCAGTGCCCCCCTGGGGGTTGAGCAGTACTTC.

The chain's CDR3 is CASSAAGGTEAFF. DNA for the CDR3: TGCGCCAGCAGCGCCGCAGGGGGAACTGAAGCTTTCTTT. The chain has TRBV5-1 and TRBJ1-1, with 7 bases identical to TRBD1. This CDR3 is built from 13 residues. CDR1 is SGHRS, CDR2 YFSETQ, per germline. V was clipped by 4 bases and J by 5 bases; unmatched bases: 5.

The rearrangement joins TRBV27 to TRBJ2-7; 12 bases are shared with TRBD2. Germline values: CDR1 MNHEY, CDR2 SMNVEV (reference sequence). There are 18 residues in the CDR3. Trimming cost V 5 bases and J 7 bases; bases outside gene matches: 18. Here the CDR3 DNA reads TGTGCCAGCAGTCCCAGACTAGCGGGGGCCATACTTCCTAGGGAGCAGTACTTC. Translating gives CASSPRLAGAILPREQYF.